This passage covers 9 T cell receptor beta chains from one sample sequenced in a study of shared clonotypes between healthy human individuals. Some clones are missing from TCRdb's copy, which holds only in-frame ones; the method was immunoSEQ multiplex PCR. The repertoire has millions of clones, just over 90% of them found once; the top ten carry around 0.14%. The sequencing input was naive CD4+ T cells sorted from blood. The subset denotes: CD45RA+ positively selected. The source is a man younger than 35 in good health.

J is TRBJ2-1 and V is TRBV29-1; 8 bases line up with TRBD1. Germline values: CDR1 SQVTM, CDR2 ANQGSEA. The CDR3 runs 19 residues. The V segment lost 6 bases and the J segment 5 bases; nucleotides outside the gene matches: 24. The CDR3: CSVAQLPGQVTRLDNEQFF. The CDR3 DNA follows: TGCAGCGTCGCCCAACTTCCGGGACAGGTGACGCGTCTGGACAATGAGCAGTTCTTC.

The gene calls are TRBV5-1 and TRBJ2-7; D gene unclear. Germline V gives CDR1 SGHRS, CDR2 YFSETQ. CDR3 size: 12 residues. Trimming stripped 4 bases from V and 1 base from J, with 6 bases between. The chain's CDR3 is CASSHPSYEQYF. DNA of the CDR3: TGCGCCAGCAGCCACCCGTCCTACGAGCAGTACTTC.

The gene calls are TRBV6-1 and TRBJ2-7; 7 bases fit TRBD1. Germline loops: CDR1 MNHNS, CDR2 SASEGT. CDR3 length equals 15 residues. The junction had 20 bases not matched to a gene; V was cut back by 8 bases and J by 10 bases. The CDR3 DNA is TGTGCCAGCTATTCTGCACAGGGGAAGTTATCGGAACAGTACTTC. It codes for CASYSAQGKLSEQYF.

The rearrangement links TRBV5-1 to TRBJ2-5, with a possible D match to TRBD2 (7 bases). V was pared by 4 bases and J by 5 bases, with 18 bases between. Looked up from germline, CDR1 is SGHRS and CDR2 is YFSETQ. This CDR3 region has 15 residues. The CDR3 here is CASSLSPGGSETQYF. The CDR3 nucleotides are TGCGCCAGCAGCCTTAGTCCGGGGGGCTCGGAGACCCAGTACTTC.

DNA for the CDR3: TGTGCCAGCAGATTGACAGGGTCTAGCGGAGGTACGCAGTATTTT. Translation gives CASRLTGSSGGTQYF. The V call is TRBV28, the J call TRBJ2-3, with D possibly called TRBD1 or TRBD2 (7 bases each). CDR1 is MDHEN and CDR2 is SYDVKM in the germline V gene. V lost 6 bases to trimming and J lost 8 bases, with 21 bases between them. This CDR3 region has 15 residues.

The rearrangement joins TRBV10-2 to TRBJ2-3; either TRBD1 or TRBD2 may fit D (5 bases each). V was clipped by 2 bases and J by 11 bases, with 20 bases between them. This CDR3 spans 15 amino acids. Germline V gene sequence: CDR1 WSHSY, CDR2 SAAADI. The CDR3 DNA follows: TGCGCCAGCAGTGAGCCCGGGACGCTGCCTAGTGGGCAGTATTTT. Protein product: CASSEPGTLPSGQYF.

The rearrangement joins TRBV30 to TRBJ1-2; the D gene is possibly TRBD1 (6 bases). Germline CDR1 and CDR2: GTSNPN and SVGIG (reference sequence). V lost 1 base, J lost 3 bases, and 9 bases lay in between. The CDR3 consists of 13 residues. The CDR3 DNA reads TGTGCCTGGAGTGCGTGGACAGACTATGGCTACACCTTC. Translation: CAWSAWTDYGYTF.

The chain uses TRBV10-3 and TRBJ2-7; D gene unclear. In germline, CDR1 is ENHRY, CDR2 SYGVKD. CDR3 length: 11 amino acids. Trimming shortened V by 2 bases and J by 4 bases, and 3 bases separated the two germline ends. CDR3 loop: CAISEEYEQYF. The DNA for the CDR3 is TGTGCCATCAGTGAGGAGTACGAGCAGTACTTC.

The chain links TRBV19 to TRBJ2-1; D gene unclear. CDR1 LNHDA and CDR2 SQIVND come from the germline V gene (reference sequence). Trimming shortened V by 2 bases and J by 7 bases, and 6 bases separated the two germline ends. CDR3 length equals 12 residues. The CDR3 is CASSIKTNEQFF. DNA for the CDR3: TGTGCCAGTAGTATAAAGACAAATGAGCAGTTCTTC.